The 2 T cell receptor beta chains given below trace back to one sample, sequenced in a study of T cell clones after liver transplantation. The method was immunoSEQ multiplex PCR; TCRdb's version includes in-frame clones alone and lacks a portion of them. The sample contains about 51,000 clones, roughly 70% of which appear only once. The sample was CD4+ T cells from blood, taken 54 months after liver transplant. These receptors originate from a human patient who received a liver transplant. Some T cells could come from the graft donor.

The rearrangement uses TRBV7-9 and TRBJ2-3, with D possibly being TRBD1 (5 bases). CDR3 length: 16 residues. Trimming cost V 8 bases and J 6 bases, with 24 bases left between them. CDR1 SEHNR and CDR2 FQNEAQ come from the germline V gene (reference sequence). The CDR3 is CASLTWKGQGPDTQYF. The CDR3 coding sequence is TGTGCCAGCTTAACATGGAAAGGGCAGGGTCCCGATACGCAGTATTTT.

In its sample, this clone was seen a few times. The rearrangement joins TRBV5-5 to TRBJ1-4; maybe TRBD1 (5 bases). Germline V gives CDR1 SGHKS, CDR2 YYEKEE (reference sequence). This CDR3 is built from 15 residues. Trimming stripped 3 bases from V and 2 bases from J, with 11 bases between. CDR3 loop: CASSWGGVTNEKLFF. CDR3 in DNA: TGTGCCAGCAGCTGGGGAGGGGTGACTAATGAAAAACTGTTTTTT.